The 31 T cell receptor beta chains presented below share a single source sample, sequenced in a study of identifying expanded T cells in peripheral blood. Clones were sequenced by immunoSEQ multiplex PCR, and TCRdb holds only the in-frame ones, with some missing. The data show tens of thousands of clones, 88% seen once. Sequenced sample: blood. Receptors were obtained from a person between 18 and 69 years old in good health.

The J gene is TRBJ2-2, the V gene TRBV4-3; D is possibly TRBD2 (5 bases). Germline V gene lookup returns CDR1 LGHNA and CDR2 YSLEER. The CDR3 covers 14 residues. Trimming shortened V by 3 bases and J by 4 bases, and 9 bases separated the two germline ends. The CDR3 here is CASSQDRGTGELFF. Here the CDR3 DNA reads TGCGCCAGCAGCCAGGACCGGGGCACCGGGGAGCTGTTTTTT.

The chain is built from TRBV11-2 and TRBJ2-7; D gene ambiguous. This CDR3 is 14 amino acids long. The germline V gene has CDR1 SGHAT and CDR2 FQNNGV. V dropped 3 bases and J dropped 1 base, with 10 bases sitting between them. In nucleotides, the CDR3 is TGTGCCAGCAGCTTCTCGGCGGATTCCTACGAGCAGTACTTC. Its protein is CASSFSADSYEQYF.

The chain carries TRBV6-5 and TRBJ2-7; perhaps D is TRBD1 or TRBD2 (5 bases each). The CDR3 runs 14 residues. V was pared by 2 bases and J by 3 bases, with 11 bases between. Looked up from germline, CDR1 is MNHEY and CDR2 is SVGAGI. The CDR3 spells CASSYLPGRYEQYF. The DNA of the CDR3 is TGTGCCAGCAGTTACCTGCCGGGGCGCTACGAGCAGTACTTC.

The rearrangement joins TRBV28 to TRBJ1-2; D not certain. Trimming shortened V by 3 bases and J by 8 bases, and 7 bases separated the two germline ends. The CDR3 loop spans 11 amino acids. Germline CDR1 and CDR2: MDHEN and SYDVKM. The CDR3, as DNA: TGTGCCAGCAGTTTTAATCACGGCTACACCTTC. Amino acid sequence: CASSFNHGYTF.

The chain employs TRBV20-1 and TRBJ2-5; D unresolved. The CDR3 runs to 11 residues. The V gene lost 3 bases and the J gene lost 5 bases, with 7 bases spanning the gap. The germline gives CDR1 DFQATT, CDR2 SNEGSKA (reference sequence). The CDR3 loop reads CSASKKETQYF. The CDR3 nucleotides read TGCAGTGCTAGTAAGAAGGAGACCCAGTACTTC.

This clone has a single count. The V gene is TRBV7-2, the J gene TRBJ1-6; D unclear. There are 18 residues in the CDR3. The V gene's germline CDR1 is SGHTA and CDR2 FQGNSA. Between the trimmed V and J ends, which lost 5 bases and 0 bases, there was a span of 17 bases. The CDR3 protein is CASSRTRAFSSYNSPLHF. CDR3 nucleotide sequence: TGTGCCAGCAGCCGGACCCGGGCCTTTAGCTCCTATAATTCACCCCTCCACTTT.

This clone appeared a few times. The V and J genes are TRBV9 and TRBJ1-6, with D unclear. V was shortened by 3 bases and J by 6 bases, with 7 bases between the two germline ends. The CDR3 consists of 13 residues. Germline V gene lookup returns CDR1 SGDLS and CDR2 YYNGEE. For the CDR3, the DNA is TGTGCCAGCAGCGCCGACCTTAATTCACCCCTCCACTTT. This sequence encodes CASSADLNSPLHF.

The chain links TRBV28 to TRBJ2-7; D gene unclear. The CDR3 extends over 12 amino acids. V was shortened by 5 bases and J by 4 bases, with 9 bases between the two germline ends. Germline values: CDR1 MDHEN, CDR2 SYDVKM. CDR3 sequence reads: CASSPPGYEQYF. The CDR3 nucleotides are TGTGCCAGCAGTCCCCCGGGTTACGAGCAGTACTTC.

This chain uses TRBV20-1 with TRBJ1-1, with D unclear. CDR1 is DFQATT, CDR2 SNEGSKA, per germline (reference sequence). The CDR3 contains 11 residues. V lost 4 bases and J 7 bases, leaving 10 bases between the germline ends. The CDR3 reads CSATAQFEAFF. CDR3 coding DNA: TGCAGTGCTACGGCACAGTTTGAAGCTTTCTTT.

The J gene is TRBJ1-2, the V gene TRBV2; D not certain. The CDR3 covers 12 residues. Germline CDR1 and CDR2: SNHLY and FYNNEI. V was trimmed by 6 bases and J by 7 bases, leaving 12 bases between them. CDR3 in amino acids: CASSAERVGYTF. The CDR3 region has the DNA TGTGCCAGCAGCGCTGAGAGGGTTGGCTACACCTTC.

The gene calls are TRBV9 and TRBJ1-2, with D possibly matching TRBD1 (6 bases). This CDR3 contains 12 residues. The V end lost 2 bases, the J end lost 8 bases, and 10 bases lay between the germline ends. Germline V gene data show CDR1 as SGDLS and CDR2 as YYNGEE. The chain's CDR3 is CASSVGGRGYTF. For the CDR3, the DNA is TGTGCCAGCAGCGTCGGGGGCCGGGGCTACACCTTC.

This sequence joins TRBV4-1 and TRBJ2-7, with 10 bases aligning to TRBD1. The V segment lost 4 bases and the J segment 3 bases; nucleotides outside the gene matches: 6. This CDR3 is built from 15 residues. Germline V lookup: CDR1 MGHRA, CDR2 YSYEKL. The DNA for the CDR3 is TGCGCCAGCAGCCCGGGACAGGGGCCCATCTACGAGCAGTACTTC. Translating gives CASSPGQGPIYEQYF.

The rearrangement joins TRBV9 to TRBJ2-7, with 7 nucleotides matching TRBD2. This CDR3 contains 14 residues. Germline trimming cut 3 bases from V and 6 bases from J; bases unmatched to any gene: 9. From germline, CDR1 is SGDLS and CDR2 YYNGEE. In DNA, the CDR3 is TGTGCCAGCAGCGCCCCGGGGGGAGGGATCGAGCAGTACTTC. It is translated as CASSAPGGGIEQYF.

The table lists this clone with a few counts. The chain links TRBV6-5 to TRBJ1-2; D might be TRBD1 (5 bases). Per the germline V gene, CDR1 is MNHEY and CDR2 is SVGAGI. V lost 4 bases and J 4 bases, leaving 10 bases between the germline ends. The CDR3 extends over 13 amino acids. The CDR3 coding sequence is TGTGCCAGCAGTTCCCGGGACGTCTATGGCTACACCTTC. This sequence encodes CASSSRDVYGYTF.

The chain is built from TRBV21-1 and TRBJ2-5; the table's D call, TRBD2, has no DNA check behind it. TRBV21-1 is designated a pseudogene. The CDR3 contains 19 residues. As DNA, the CDR3 is TGTGCCAGCAGGAGTGGTTCGTTGGGGACTAGCGGAGACCAAGAGACCCAGTACTTC. This translates into CASRSGSLGTSGDQETQYF.

V usage is TRBV5-1 and J usage is TRBJ1-1; tentatively, D is TRBD1 (5 bases). V was trimmed by 0 bases and J by 10 bases, leaving 16 bases between them. The CDR3 totals 14 residues. CDR1 is SGHRS and CDR2 is YFSETQ in the germline V gene. CDR3 protein: CASSLGSQGGRAFF. The CDR3 coding sequence is TGCGCCAGCAGCTTGGGCAGCCAGGGCGGGAGAGCTTTCTTT.

J is TRBJ2-7 and V is TRBV10-3; 10 bases are shared with TRBD1. This CDR3 has 14 amino acids. V lost 7 bases and J lost 2; bases outside the gene matches: 5. Germline CDR1 is ENHRY and CDR2 is SYGVKD. The CDR3 DNA follows: TGTGCCATCATGGGACAGGGGAACCCCTACGAGCAGTACTTC. This codes for CAIMGQGNPYEQYF.

J is TRBJ1-4 and V is TRBV11-2, with D perhaps matching TRBD1 (5 bases). The V gene's germline CDR1 is SGHAT and CDR2 FQNNGV. This CDR3 is 18 amino acids long. V lost 5 bases and J 0 bases, leaving 19 bases between the germline ends. DNA for the CDR3: TGTGCCAGCAGCCGCCATCTCGGGGGGAAAGCAACTAATGAAAAACTGTTTTTT. Encoded protein: CASSRHLGGKATNEKLFF.

This chain links TRBV5-1 with TRBJ2-3; 10 nucleotides align to TRBD1. Unmatched junction bases numbered 2, after V lost 2 bases and J lost 5 bases. The CDR3 runs to 14 residues. CDR1 is SGHRS and CDR2 is YFSETQ in the germline V gene. The CDR3 spells CASSFGDRGDTQYF. As DNA, the CDR3 is TGCGCCAGCAGCTTCGGGGACAGGGGAGATACGCAGTATTTT.

The chain carries TRBV4-1 and TRBJ1-2, with 11 bases identical to TRBD1. The CDR3 is made up of 18 amino acids. Unmatched junction bases numbered 14, after V lost 0 bases and J lost 8 bases. From germline, CDR1 is MGHRA and CDR2 YSYEKL. CDR3 sequence (DNA): TGCGCCAGCAGCCAAGATCAGAGGACAGGGGGCGGATTTCGGGGCTACACCTTC. Encoded protein: CASSQDQRTGGGFRGYTF.

The chain uses TRBV9 and TRBJ2-5, with 7 bases identical to TRBD1. CDR1 and CDR2 (germline): SGDLS, YYNGEE. V lost 3 bases and J lost 5; bases outside the gene matches: 4. The CDR3 is made up of 13 amino acids. The CDR3 is CASSGGTEETQYF. The DNA of the CDR3 is TGTGCCAGCAGCGGAGGGACAGAGGAGACCCAGTACTTC.

The chain employs TRBV4-1 and TRBJ1-3; 9 nucleotides agree with TRBD1. Trimming cost V 3 bases and J 2 bases; bases outside gene matches: 8. The germline CDR1 and CDR2 sequences are MGHRA and YSYEKL. The CDR3 is 17 residues long. CDR3 region: CASSHASGQGTGNTIYF. The CDR3 DNA reads as TGCGCCAGCAGCCACGCAAGTGGACAGGGGACTGGAAACACCATATATTTT.

This clone was counted between two and nine times. This sequence joins TRBV2 and TRBJ2-3, with D possibly being TRBD2 (5 bases). The CDR3 is made up of 15 amino acids. CDR1 and CDR2 from the germline V gene are SNHLY and FYNNEI. The V and J ends lost 6 bases and 0 bases respectively, with 13 bases between them. The CDR3 nucleotides read TGTGCCAGCAGCCTCATTACGGGGAGCACAGATACGCAGTATTTT. Translation: CASSLITGSTDTQYF.

V gene TRBV27 combines with J gene TRBJ2-1, with D perhaps matching TRBD1 or TRBD2 (7 bases each). V was trimmed by 5 bases and J by 6 bases, leaving 14 bases between them. The CDR3 sequence is 14 residues long. Germline CDR1 and CDR2: MNHEY and SMNVEV (reference sequence). In nucleotides, the CDR3 is TGTGCCAGCAGTCTACAGGGGAGGGGCAATGAGCAGTTCTTC. Protein: CASSLQGRGNEQFF.

The chain has TRBV19 and TRBJ1-2; D not certain. CDR1 is LNHDA and CDR2 is SQIVND in the germline V gene (reference sequence). V dropped 5 bases and J dropped 2 bases, with 9 bases sitting between them. The CDR3 loop spans 13 amino acids. For the CDR3, the DNA is TGTGCCAGTAGTGCCACGTCAAACTATGGCTACACCTTC. Its translation is CASSATSNYGYTF.

This clone was detected only once. The CDR3 is CASSTWTSYLSGNTIYF. The DNA of the CDR3 is TGTGCCAGTAGTACGTGGACATCTTACCTCTCTGGAAACACCATATATTTT. The chain carries TRBV19 and TRBJ1-3; possibly TRBD1 for D (5 bases). With 4 bases removed from V and 0 bases from J, the gap between germline ends came to 16 bases. The germline V gene encodes CDR1 LNHDA and CDR2 SQIVND (reference sequence). This CDR3 has 17 residues.

This chain joins TRBV4-3 and TRBJ1-5; 7 bases agree with TRBD1. The CDR3 spans 15 residues. Germline-derived CDR1 and CDR2 are LGHNA and YSLEER. The V gene end was trimmed by 1 base and the J gene end by 3 bases; junction bases not matched to a gene: 3. The CDR3 region is CASSQAGGPNQPQHF. Here the CDR3 DNA reads TGCGCCAGCAGCCAAGCAGGGGGACCCAATCAGCCCCAGCATTTT.

The chain is built from TRBV6-5 and TRBJ2-5, with D possibly TRBD1 on 6 matching bases. Germline V CDR1 and CDR2: MNHEY, SVGAGI. Trimming stripped 5 bases from V and 8 bases from J, with 15 bases between. The CDR3 is 13 amino acids. The CDR3 coding sequence is TGTGCCAGCAGTAAAAGACAGGCTGTCACCCAGTACTTC. The encoded protein is CASSKRQAVTQYF.

The chain employs TRBV15 and TRBJ2-5; 11 bases align to TRBD2. V dropped 5 bases and J dropped 5; count of bases not matched to a gene: 10. Germline lookup yields CDR1 LNHNV and CDR2 YYDKDF (reference sequence). The CDR3 has 16 amino acids. The CDR3 coding sequence is TGTGCCACCAGCGGAACACTAGCGGGGGCGCGGGAGACCCAGTACTTC. Its translation: CATSGTLAGARETQYF.

The chain links TRBV15 to TRBJ2-1, with 7 positions matching TRBD1. Germline V gives CDR1 LNHNV, CDR2 YYDKDF (reference sequence). This CDR3 contains 16 residues. Unmatched junction bases numbered 7, after V lost 0 bases and J lost 5 bases. Written as DNA, the CDR3 is TGTGCCACCAGCAGAGATGGCACAGGGGATCACAATGAGCAGTTCTTC. Encoded protein: CATSRDGTGDHNEQFF.

The rearrangement uses TRBV2 and TRBJ2-5, with D perhaps TRBD1 (5 bases). With 7 bases removed from V and 2 bases from J, the gap between germline ends came to 20 bases. This CDR3 has 16 amino acids. The germline gives CDR1 SNHLY, CDR2 FYNNEI. The CDR3 protein is CASTQDLRAPQETQYF. The CDR3 nucleotides are TGTGCCAGCACCCAAGACCTCAGGGCACCACAAGAGACCCAGTACTTC.